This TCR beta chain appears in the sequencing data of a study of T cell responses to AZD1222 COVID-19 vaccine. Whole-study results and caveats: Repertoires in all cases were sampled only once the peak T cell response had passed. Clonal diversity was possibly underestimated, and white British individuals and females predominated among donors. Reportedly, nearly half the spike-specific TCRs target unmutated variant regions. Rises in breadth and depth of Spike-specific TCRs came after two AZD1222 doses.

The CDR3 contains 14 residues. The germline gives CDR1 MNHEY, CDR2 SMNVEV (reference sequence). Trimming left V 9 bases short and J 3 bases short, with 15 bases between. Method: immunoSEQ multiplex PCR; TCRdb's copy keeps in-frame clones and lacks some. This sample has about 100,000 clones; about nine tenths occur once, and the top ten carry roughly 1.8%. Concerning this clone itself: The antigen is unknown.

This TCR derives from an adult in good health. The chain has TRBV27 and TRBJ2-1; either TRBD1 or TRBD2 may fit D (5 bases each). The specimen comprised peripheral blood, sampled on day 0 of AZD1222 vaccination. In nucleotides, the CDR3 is TGTGCCAGTTCCAGGGACCCGGACTACAATGAGCAGTTCTTC. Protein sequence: CASSRDPDYNEQFF.